This TCR beta chain stems from a study of blood T cell repertoires in COVID-19. Study-level background: Samples of COVID-19 (acute and convalescent) were obtained from the United States, Italy and Spain.

V was pared by 3 bases and J by 5 bases, with 12 bases of the junction left unmatched. Looked up from germline, CDR1 is LNHNV and CDR2 is YYDKDF (reference sequence). This CDR3 has 17 amino acids. Method: immunoSEQ multiplex PCR; TCRdb's copy keeps in-frame clones and lacks some. The data hold 160,000 or so clones, with around 82% observed a single time. V gene TRBV15 combines with J gene TRBJ2-2; TRBD1 matches at 7 bases. The TCR sequence derives from a man in his 60s who had recovered from COVID-19. Specimen: PBMCs or T cells enriched from blood (not recorded which). CDR3 bases: TGTGCCACCAGCAGCGTCTTGATAGGGGGCGCGACCGGGGAGCTGTTTTTT. This sequence encodes CATSSVLIGGATGELFF.